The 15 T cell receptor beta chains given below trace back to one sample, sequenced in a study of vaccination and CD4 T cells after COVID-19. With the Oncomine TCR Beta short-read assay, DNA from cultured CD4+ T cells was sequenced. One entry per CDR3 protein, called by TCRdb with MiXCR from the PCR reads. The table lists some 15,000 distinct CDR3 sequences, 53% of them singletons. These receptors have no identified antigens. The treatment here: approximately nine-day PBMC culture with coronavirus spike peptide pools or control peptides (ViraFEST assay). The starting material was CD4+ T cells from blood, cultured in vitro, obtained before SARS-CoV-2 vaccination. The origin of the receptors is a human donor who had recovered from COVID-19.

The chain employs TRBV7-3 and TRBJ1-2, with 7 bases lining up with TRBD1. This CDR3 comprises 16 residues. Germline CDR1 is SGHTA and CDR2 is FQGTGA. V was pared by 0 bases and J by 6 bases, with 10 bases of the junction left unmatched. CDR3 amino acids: CASSLTAVGRGNGYTF. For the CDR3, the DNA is TGTGCCAGCAGCTTAACGGCGGTGGGCAGGGGGAATGGCTACACCTTC.

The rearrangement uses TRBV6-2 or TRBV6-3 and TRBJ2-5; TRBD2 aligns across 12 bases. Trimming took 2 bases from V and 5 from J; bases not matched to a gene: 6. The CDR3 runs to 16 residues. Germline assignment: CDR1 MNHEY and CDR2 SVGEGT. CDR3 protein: CASSYLGTSGWETQYF. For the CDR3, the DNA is TGTGCCAGCAGTTACCTCGGGACTAGCGGGTGGGAGACCCAGTACTTC.

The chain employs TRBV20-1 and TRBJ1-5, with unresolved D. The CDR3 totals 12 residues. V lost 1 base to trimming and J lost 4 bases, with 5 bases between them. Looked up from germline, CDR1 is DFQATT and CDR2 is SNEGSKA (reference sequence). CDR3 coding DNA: TGCAGTGCTAGAGGAGGGAATCAGCCCCAGCATTTT. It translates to CSARGGNQPQHF.

The CDR3, as DNA: TGTGCCAGTAGTCCCTGGACGCCTAACACTGAAGCTTTCTTT. As protein: CASSPWTPNTEAFF. The rearrangement joins TRBV19 to TRBJ1-1; no clear D gene. The length of the CDR3 is 14 residues. Trimming pared 5 bases from V and 2 bases from J, leaving 12 bases between. Per the germline V gene, CDR1 is LNHDA and CDR2 is SQIVND (reference sequence).

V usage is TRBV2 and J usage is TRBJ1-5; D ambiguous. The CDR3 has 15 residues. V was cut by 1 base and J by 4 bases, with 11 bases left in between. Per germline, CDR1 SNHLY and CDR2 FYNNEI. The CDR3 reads CASSEEGGPNQPQHF. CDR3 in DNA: TGTGCCAGCAGTGAAGAGGGCGGTCCGAATCAGCCCCAGCATTTT. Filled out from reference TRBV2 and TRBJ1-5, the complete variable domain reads EPEVTQTPSHQVTQMGQEVILRCVPISNHLYFYWYRQILGQKVEFLVSFYNNEISEKSEIFDDQFSVERPDGSNFTLKIRSTKLEDSAMYFCASSEEGGPNQPQHFGDGTRLSIL.

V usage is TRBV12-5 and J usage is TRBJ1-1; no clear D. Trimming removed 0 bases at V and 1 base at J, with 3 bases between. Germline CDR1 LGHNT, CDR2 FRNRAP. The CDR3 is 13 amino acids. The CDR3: CASGLVRNTEAFF. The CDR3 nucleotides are TGTGCTAGTGGTTTGGTCCGGAACACTGAAGCTTTCTTT.

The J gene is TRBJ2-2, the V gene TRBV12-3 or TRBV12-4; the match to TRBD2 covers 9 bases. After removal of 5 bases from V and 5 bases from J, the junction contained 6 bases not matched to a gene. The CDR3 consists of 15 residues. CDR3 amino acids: CASSGAGGETGELFF. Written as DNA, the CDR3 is TGTGCCAGCAGTGGGGCGGGAGGGGAAACCGGGGAGCTGTTTTTT.

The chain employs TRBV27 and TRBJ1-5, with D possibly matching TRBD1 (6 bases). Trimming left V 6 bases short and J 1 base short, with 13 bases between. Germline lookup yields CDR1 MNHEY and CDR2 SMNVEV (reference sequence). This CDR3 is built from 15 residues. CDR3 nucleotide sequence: TGTGCCAGCAGCTTAAACGGACAGAGCAATCAGCCCCAGCATTTT. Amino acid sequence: CASSLNGQSNQPQHF.

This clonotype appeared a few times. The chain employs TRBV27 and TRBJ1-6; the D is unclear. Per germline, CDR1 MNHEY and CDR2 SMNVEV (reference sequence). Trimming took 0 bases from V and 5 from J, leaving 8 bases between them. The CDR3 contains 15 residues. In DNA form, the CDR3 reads TGTGCCAGCAGTTTATCAACCGGGAATAATTCACCCCTCCACTTT. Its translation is CASSLSTGNNSPLHF.

CDR3 protein: CSAKRAQGVQETQYF. CDR3 sequence (DNA): TGCAGTGCTAAACGGGCTCAGGGGGTTCAAGAGACCCAGTACTTC. The rearrangement links TRBV20-1 to TRBJ2-5; 7 bases map to TRBD1. The CDR3 covers 15 residues. Per germline, CDR1 DFQATT and CDR2 SNEGSKA (reference sequence). Losses at the gene ends were 4 bases for V and 2 bases for J; bases not matched to a gene: 10.

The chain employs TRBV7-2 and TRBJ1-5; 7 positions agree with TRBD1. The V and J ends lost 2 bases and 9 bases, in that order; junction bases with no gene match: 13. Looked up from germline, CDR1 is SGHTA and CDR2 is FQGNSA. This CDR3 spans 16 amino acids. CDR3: CASSLWWDSAEGPQHF. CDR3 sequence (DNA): TGTGCCAGCAGCTTATGGTGGGACAGCGCGGAGGGGCCCCAGCATTTT.

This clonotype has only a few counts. This CDR3 reads CASSLGTGHTEAFF. The CDR3 DNA sequence: TGTGCCAGCAGCTTAGGTACGGGGCACACTGAAGCTTTCTTT. J is TRBJ1-1 and V is TRBV7-9; D is possibly TRBD1 (5 bases). CDR3 length equals 14 residues. CDR1 and CDR2 (germline): SEHNR, FQNEAQ (reference sequence). The germline V and J ends were trimmed by 1 base and 3 bases, with 9 bases remaining between them.

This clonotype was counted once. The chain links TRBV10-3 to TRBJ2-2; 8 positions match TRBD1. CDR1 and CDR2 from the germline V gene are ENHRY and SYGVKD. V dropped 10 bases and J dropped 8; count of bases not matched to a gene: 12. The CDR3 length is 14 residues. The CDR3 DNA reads TGTGCCACTGGACAGGGCCCGGCGTCGGGGGAGCTGTTTTTT. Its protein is CATGQGPASGELFF.

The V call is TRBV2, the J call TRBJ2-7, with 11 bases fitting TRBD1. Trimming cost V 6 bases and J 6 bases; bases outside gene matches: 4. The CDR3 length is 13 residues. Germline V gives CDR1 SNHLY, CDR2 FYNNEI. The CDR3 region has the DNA TGTGCCAGCAGAACGGGACAGGGGGTCGAGCAGTACTTC. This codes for CASRTGQGVEQYF.

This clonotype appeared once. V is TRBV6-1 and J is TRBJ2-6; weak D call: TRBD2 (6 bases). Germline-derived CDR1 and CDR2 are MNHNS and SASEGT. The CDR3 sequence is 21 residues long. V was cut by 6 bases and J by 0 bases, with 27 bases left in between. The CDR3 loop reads CASRDGLSQGGVGSGANVLTF. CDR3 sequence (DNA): TGTGCCAGCAGGGACGGACTTTCGCAAGGCGGGGTGGGCTCTGGGGCCAACGTCCTGACTTTC.